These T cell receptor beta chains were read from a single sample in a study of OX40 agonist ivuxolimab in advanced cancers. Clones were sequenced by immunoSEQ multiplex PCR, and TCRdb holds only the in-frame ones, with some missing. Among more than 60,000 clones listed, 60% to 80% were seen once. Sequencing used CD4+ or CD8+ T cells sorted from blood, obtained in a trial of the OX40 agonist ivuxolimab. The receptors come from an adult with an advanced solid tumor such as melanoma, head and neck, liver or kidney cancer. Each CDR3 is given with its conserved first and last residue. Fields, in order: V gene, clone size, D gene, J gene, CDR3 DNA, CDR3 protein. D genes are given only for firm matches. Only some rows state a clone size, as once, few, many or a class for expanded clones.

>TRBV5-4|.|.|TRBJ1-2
TGTGCCACTACGGGACGGGGGGGCTATGGCTACACCTTC
CATTGRGGYGYTF
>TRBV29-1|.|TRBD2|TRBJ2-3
TGCAGCGCCACCGGGACTAGCGGGAGAGGAGGAGATACGCAGTATTTT
CSATGTSGRGGDTQYF
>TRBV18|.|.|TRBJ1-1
TGTGCCAGCTCACCGCGGGGGGCGACGACTGAAGCTTTCTTT
CASSPRGATTEAFF
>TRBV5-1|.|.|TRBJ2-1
TGCGCCAGCAGCTTGGACTGGAGCTCCTACAATGAGCAGTTCTTC
CASSLDWSSYNEQFF
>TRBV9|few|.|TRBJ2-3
TGTGCCAGCAGCGCAAACACCCAAACCGGTACGCAGTATTTT
CASSANTQTGTQYF
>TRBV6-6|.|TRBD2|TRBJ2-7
TGTGCCACCCGCGGCCAGCGGGGGAGTTACGAGCAGTACTTC
CATRGQRGSYEQYF
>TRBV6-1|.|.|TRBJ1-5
TGTGCCAGCAGTGACCGGGTCGATGGGGGGACCTTGGGGAGCAATCAGCCCCAGCATTTT
CASSDRVDGGTLGSNQPQHF
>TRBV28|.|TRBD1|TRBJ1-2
TGTGCCAGCAGTTTAGGTGGACAGGGGGCCCTCTATGGCTACACCTTC
CASSLGGQGALYGYTF
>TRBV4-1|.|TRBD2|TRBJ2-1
TGCGCCAGCAGCCAACCGGGACTAGCGACCTACAATGAGCAGTTCTTC
CASSQPGLATYNEQFF
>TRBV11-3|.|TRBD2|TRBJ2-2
TGTGCCAGCAGCCTAGCGGGGGGGCCGGGCACCGGGGAGCTGTTTTTT
CASSLAGGPGTGELFF
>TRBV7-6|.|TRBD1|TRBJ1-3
TGTGCCAGCAGTCAGATGACAGGGGTCGGAAACACCATATATTTT
CASSQMTGVGNTIYF
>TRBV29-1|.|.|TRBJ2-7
TGCAGCGTTGAGTTTGGCCGGAACTACGAGCAGTACTTC
CSVEFGRNYEQYF
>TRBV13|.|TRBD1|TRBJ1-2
TGTGCCAGCAGCCTCAGGGGGTTTGGTGGCTACACCTTC
CASSLRGFGGYTF
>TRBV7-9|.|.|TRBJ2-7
TGTGCCAGCAGCTTAGACAGCAACTACGAGCAGTACTTC
CASSLDSNYEQYF
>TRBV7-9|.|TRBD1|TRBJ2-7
TGTGCCAGCAGCTTAATGGGACAGGGGGCGAACGAGCAGTACTTC
CASSLMGQGANEQYF
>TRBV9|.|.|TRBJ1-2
TGTGCCAGCAGCACCAGTGACAGGTCATGGGGCTATGGCTACACCTTC
CASSTSDRSWGYGYTF
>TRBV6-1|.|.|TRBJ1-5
TGTGCCAGCAGTGAAATCCGGTCCGTCGGCAATCAGCCCCAGCATTTT
CASSEIRSVGNQPQHF
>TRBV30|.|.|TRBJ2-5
TGTGCCTGGAGTGTATCTAGCGCCGAGACCCAGTACTTC
CAWSVSSAETQYF
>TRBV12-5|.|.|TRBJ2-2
TGTGCTAGTGGTTTGGTACGGGCACAACAAAACACCGGGGAGCTGTTTTTT
CASGLVRAQQNTGELFF
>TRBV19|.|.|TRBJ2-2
TGTGCCAGTAGCCCTCTAGTTGGGAGGTACCGCCCGGAGCTGTTTTTT
CASSPLVGRYRPELFF
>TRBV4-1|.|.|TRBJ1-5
TGCGCCAGCAGCCAAGAAAAGAGTAATCAGCCCCAGCATTTT
CASSQEKSNQPQHF
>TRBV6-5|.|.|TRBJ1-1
TGTGCCAGCAGTTACTCAGTGAGGGTGATGAACACTGAAGCTTTCTTT
CASSYSVRVMNTEAFF
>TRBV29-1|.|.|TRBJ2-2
TGCAGCGTCCCAGGGGGGACGAACACCGGGGAGCTGTTTTTT
CSVPGGTNTGELFF
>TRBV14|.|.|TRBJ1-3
TGTGCCAGCAGCCAACATTGGCGAAACACCATATATTTT
CASSQHWRNTIYF
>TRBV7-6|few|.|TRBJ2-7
TGTGCCAGCAAAAAAACAGACGGGGGCTCCTACGAGCAGTACTTC
CASKKTDGGSYEQYF
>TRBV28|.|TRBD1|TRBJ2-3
TGTGCCAGCAGTAGCGCGACAGGGGGTTCGAGGGGTGCGCAGTATTTT
CASSSATGGSRGAQYF
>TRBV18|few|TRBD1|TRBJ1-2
TGTGCCAGCTCACCTGGACAGGGTTATGGCTACACCTTC
CASSPGQGYGYTF
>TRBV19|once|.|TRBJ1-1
TGTGCCAGTAGTATAGATCCTTTTCTGGGTGACGGAATCCGGAACACTGAAGCTTTCTTT
CASSIDPFLGDGIRNTEAFF
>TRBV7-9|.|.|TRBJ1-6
TGTGCCAGCAGCCTTAATAAATTATTACAGGGTACTAATTCACCCCTCCACTTT
CASSLNKLLQGTNSPLHF
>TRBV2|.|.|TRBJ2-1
TGTGCCAGCAGCCTGGACACGCTAGCCTACAATGAGCAGTTCTTC
CASSLDTLAYNEQFF
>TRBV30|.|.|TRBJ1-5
TGTGCCTGGAGTGTACAGGAAAATCAGCCCCAGCATTTT
CAWSVQENQPQHF
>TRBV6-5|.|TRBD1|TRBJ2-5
TGTGCCAGCAGTTCCCAAACCGGGACAGTACAAGAGACCCAGTACTTC
CASSSQTGTVQETQYF
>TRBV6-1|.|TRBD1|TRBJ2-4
TGTGCCAGCAGTGAAATAGTAGGGGGCCGGGACATTCAGTACTTC
CASSEIVGGRDIQYF
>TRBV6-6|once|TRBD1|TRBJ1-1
TGTGCCAGCAGTAAAGACAGGGGGAACACTGAAGCTTTCTTT
CASSKDRGNTEAFF
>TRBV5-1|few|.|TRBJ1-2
TGCGCCAGCAGCTCGGGCGGCGAGAGCTTATCGTATGGCTACACCTTC
CASSSGGESLSYGYTF
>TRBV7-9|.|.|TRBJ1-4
TGTGCCAGCAGCCAACCATACAGGGAGTCTCATGAAAAACTGTTTTTT
CASSQPYRESHEKLFF
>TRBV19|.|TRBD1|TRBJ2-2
TGTGCCAGTAGACCGAGGGACAGGCCGAACACCGGGGAGCTGTTTTTT
CASRPRDRPNTGELFF
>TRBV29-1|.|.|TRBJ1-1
TGCAGCGTTGACGGTTCTCAGGGAGCGGACACTGAAGCTTTCTTT
CSVDGSQGADTEAFF
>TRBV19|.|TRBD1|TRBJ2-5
TGTGCCAGTAGTGCCAGAGGCCGGGACAGGGAAGAGACCCAGTACTTC
CASSARGRDREETQYF
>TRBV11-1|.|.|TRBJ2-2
TGTGCCAGCAGCCGAGGACAGTTTGATACCGGGGAGCTGTTTTTT
CASSRGQFDTGELFF
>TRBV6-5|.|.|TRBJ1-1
TGTGCCAGCCGTAGAAGGGAGGCGAACACTGAAGCTTTCTTT
CASRRREANTEAFF
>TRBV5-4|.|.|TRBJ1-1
TGTGCCAGCAGCGGAGGGGGGACTAACACTGAAGCTTTCTTT
CASSGGGTNTEAFF
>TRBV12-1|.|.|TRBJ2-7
TGTGCCAGCAGCTTTGCGCAAATTAGGTCCTACGAGCAGTACTTC
CASSFAQIRSYEQYF
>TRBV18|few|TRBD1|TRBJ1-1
TGTGCCAGCTCACCATCGTTCGGAGGGGGCGCGGCCACTGAAGCTTTCTTT
CASSPSFGGGAATEAFF
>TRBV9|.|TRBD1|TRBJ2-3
TGTGCCAGCAGCGCTTTACACGGACAGGGTGTGCAGTATTTT
CASSALHGQGVQYF
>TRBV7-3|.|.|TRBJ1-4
TGTGCCAGCAGCCCGTGGCCCTACCTTAATGAAAAACTGTTTTTT
CASSPWPYLNEKLFF